This T cell receptor beta chain was sequenced for a study of cytomegalovirus exposure and HLA in healthy donors. 60 Vbeta and 13 Jbeta primers were used in PCR. The data were produced by immunoSEQ multiplex PCR, yet TCRdb's version contains in-frame clones alone and is incomplete. The sample lists more than 110,000 clones, roughly 71% occurring once. J lost 3 bases, V lost 0 bases, and 8 bases had no gene match. The CDR3 is 17 amino acids. Germline V lookup: CDR1 KGHSH, CDR2 LQKENI. The TCR was taken from a man in his thirties or forties in good health and CMV-seronegative. V is TRBV18 and J is TRBJ2-3; TRBD1 matches at 8 bases. The source material was PBMCs. The DNA for the CDR3 is TGTGCCAGCTCACCACCATGGGAACAGGGGGGAACAGATACGCAGTATTTT. Translating gives CASSPPWEQGGTDTQYF. Filled out from reference TRBV18 and TRBJ2-3, the complete variable domain reads NAGVMQNPRHLVRRRGQEARLRCSPMKGHSHVYWYRQLPEEGLKFMVYLQKENIIDESGMPKERFSAEFPKEGPSILRIQQVVRGDSAAYFCASSPPWEQGGTDTQYFGPGTRLTVL.